These 2 T cell receptor beta chains share one sample of origin, sequenced in a study of blood T cell repertoires in COVID-19. Generated by immunoSEQ multiplex PCR, the TCRdb table keeps only in-frame clones and is missing some. In the table there are about 300,000 clones, around 92% of which are singletons. Material: PBMCs or T cells enriched from blood (not recorded which). These receptors were taken from a woman aged 50 to 60 who had been exposed to COVID-19.

This rearrangement joins TRBV3-1 (or the pseudogene TRBV3-2) to TRBJ2-5; 11 bases agree with TRBD2. With V trimmed by 0 bases and J by 6 bases, 6 bases remained unmatched. Germline V gene sequence: CDR1 LGHDT, CDR2 YNNKEL (reference sequence). This CDR3 region has 16 residues. The CDR3 DNA reads as TGTGCCAGCAGCCAAGAAGTAGCGGGGGGGCGGCAGACCCAGTACTTC. This translates into CASSQEVAGGRQTQYF.

The chain carries TRBV6-5 and TRBJ2-5; D unclear. This CDR3 region has 14 residues. V lost 5 bases and J 5 bases, leaving 15 bases between the germline ends. The germline V gene encodes CDR1 MNHEY and CDR2 SVGAGI. CDR3 sequence (DNA): TGTGCCAGCAGTCCTCCTGACTCCAAGGAGACCCAGTACTTC. Its protein product is CASSPPDSKETQYF.